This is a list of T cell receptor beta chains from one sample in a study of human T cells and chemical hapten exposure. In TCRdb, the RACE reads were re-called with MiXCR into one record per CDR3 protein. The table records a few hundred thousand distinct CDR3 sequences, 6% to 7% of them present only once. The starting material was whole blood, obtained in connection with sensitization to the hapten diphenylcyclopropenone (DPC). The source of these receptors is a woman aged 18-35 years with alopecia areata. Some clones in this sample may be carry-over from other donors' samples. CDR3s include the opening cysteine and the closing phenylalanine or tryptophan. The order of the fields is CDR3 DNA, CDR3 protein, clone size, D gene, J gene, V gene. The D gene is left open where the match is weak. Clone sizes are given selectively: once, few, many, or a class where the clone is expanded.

TGTGCCAGCAGTCCCGACAGGGGGATTCCTGAAGCTTTCTTT	CASSPDRGIPEAFF	many	TRBD1	TRBJ1-1	TRBV12-3/TRBV12-4
TGTGCCAGCAGTTTATTTGACACACCGGAGCAGTTCTTC	CASSLFDTPEQFF	few	NA	TRBJ2-1	TRBV27
TGTGCCAGCATGTGGGGGAACACCGGGGAGCTGTTTTTT	CASMWGNTGELFF	NA	NA	TRBJ2-2	TRBV25-1
TGTGCCAGCACCCTGGGGCAACCTGCGCGTGAGCAGTACTTC	CASTLGQPAREQYF	NA	NA	TRBJ2-7	TRBV12-3/TRBV12-4
TGTGCCAGTAGTCGAATCGGATCCTACGAGCAGTACTTC	CASSRIGSYEQYF	many	NA	TRBJ2-7	TRBV19
TGCAGCGTTGAACAGGGATGGGGCACTGAAGCTTTCTTT	CSVEQGWGTEAFF	NA	NA	TRBJ1-1	TRBV29-1
TGTAGTATCGGGTCCTCTGGAAACACCATATATTTT	CSIGSSGNTIYF	NA	NA	TRBJ1-3	TRBV7-9
TGTGCCAGCAGCCAGGGTGTGGAGACCCAGTACTTC	CASSQGVETQYF	many	NA	TRBJ2-5	TRBV3-1
TGTGCCAGCAGCACCCTACAGGGGAATGAGCAGTTCTTC	CASSTLQGNEQFF	NA	TRBD1	TRBJ2-1	TRBV5-6
TGTGCCAGCAGTTTCCCGAGCGGGGGTCTTAATGAGCAGTTCTTC	CASSFPSGGLNEQFF	many	TRBD2	TRBJ2-1	TRBV6-2/TRBV6-3
TGTGCCAGCAGCCCACTGGGTACAGGGACCTACGAGCAGTACTTC	CASSPLGTGTYEQYF	few	NA	TRBJ2-7	TRBV12-3/TRBV12-4
TGTGCCAGCAGCCAGACAAGGGAAAAACTGTTTTTT	CASSQTREKLFF	many	NA	TRBJ1-4	TRBV2
TGTGCCAGCAGCCAGGTCAGCGAGCAGTACTTC	CASSQVSEQYF	many	NA	TRBJ2-7	TRBV3-1
TGTGCCAGCAGTTCGGGCAGGGGGCTGGTCAAAAACATTCAGTACTTC	CASSSGRGLVKNIQYF	few	TRBD1	TRBJ2-4	TRBV12-3/TRBV12-4
TGTGCCAGCAGCTTAGTTACCGGGACAGGCAATCAGCCCCAGCATTTT	CASSLVTGTGNQPQHF	few	TRBD1	TRBJ1-5	TRBV7-9
TGCGCCAGCAGCAAGGACAGGGGGAACACTGAAGCTTTCTTT	CASSKDRGNTEAFF	few	TRBD1	TRBJ1-1	TRBV5-1
TGTGCCAGCAGCTTGCAGTACAATGAGCAGTTCTTC	CASSLQYNEQFF	few	NA	TRBJ2-1	TRBV7-2
TGCAGCGTTGAAGTTACGGGAGCTTTCTTT	CSVEVTGAFF	many	NA	TRBJ1-1	TRBV29-1
TGTGCCAGCAGTAACACAGGGACAGGCGAAAAACTGTTTTTT	CASSNTGTGEKLFF	many	TRBD1	TRBJ1-4	TRBV12-3/TRBV12-4